Below, 2 T cell receptor beta chains from the same sample are listed, as sequenced in a study of OX40 agonist ivuxolimab in advanced cancers. To prepare the library, the immunoSEQ multiplex PCR assay was applied. The table comes from immuneACCESS by way of TCRdb, which keeps in-frame sequences with V and J called. Part of the clones is missing from these tables; in studies checked, under half for an unresolved V gene and the rest for unknown reasons. Counted in this sample were tens of thousands of clones; 85% to 90% of them appeared once. The leading ten clones occupy 0.5% to 0.55% of the sample. Sample: CD4+ or CD8+ T cells sorted from blood, taken in a trial of the OX40 agonist ivuxolimab. The receptor source for this set is an adult with an advanced solid tumor such as melanoma, head and neck, liver or kidney cancer.

The chain's CDR3 is CASGGERDQPQHF. The CDR3 region has the DNA TGTGCCAGCGGGGGTGAGAGAGATCAGCCCCAGCATTTT. The genes are TRBV2 and TRBJ1-5; maybe TRBD1 (5 bases). With 8 bases removed from V and 5 bases from J, the gap between germline ends came to 13 bases. Germline V gene sequence: CDR1 SNHLY, CDR2 FYNNEI. The CDR3 spans 13 residues.

The chain recombines TRBV6-5 with TRBJ1-4; perhaps TRBD1 as D (5 bases). Deletions cut 2 bases from V and 8 bases from J, with 15 bases between. CDR1 and CDR2 from the germline V gene are MNHEY and SVGAGI. The CDR3 is 15 amino acids. CDR3 residues: CASSYDVQGREKLFF. CDR3 bases: TGTGCCAGCAGTTACGACGTGCAGGGTCGGGAAAAACTGTTTTTT.